This TCR beta chain was identified during a study of blood T cell repertoires in COVID-19. Study-level information: T cells, B-cell-depleted T cells, or PBMCs supplied cDNA or gDNA.

This clone was found once. The germline CDR1 and CDR2 sequences are SQVTM and ANQGSEA. The V and J ends lost 8 bases and 0 bases respectively, with 10 bases between them. The CDR3 totals 13 residues. In the authors' workflow: By means of reference gene primer amplification, nucleated cell counts were estimated. The method was immunoSEQ multiplex PCR; TCRdb's version includes in-frame clones alone and lacks a portion of them. V, J and clone size are those of that table, while D and trimming were read from the DNA. Of some 120,000 clones listed, approximately 82% were seen once; the top ten hold about 8%.

The receptor's source is a man in his sixties or seventies with active or convalescent COVID-19. Sequencing was performed on peripheral blood. This sequence joins TRBV29-1 and TRBJ1-4, with D hard to call. The CDR3 bases are TGCAGCTTCAGGATTACAACTAATGAAAAACTGTTTTTT. It encodes CSFRITTNEKLFF.